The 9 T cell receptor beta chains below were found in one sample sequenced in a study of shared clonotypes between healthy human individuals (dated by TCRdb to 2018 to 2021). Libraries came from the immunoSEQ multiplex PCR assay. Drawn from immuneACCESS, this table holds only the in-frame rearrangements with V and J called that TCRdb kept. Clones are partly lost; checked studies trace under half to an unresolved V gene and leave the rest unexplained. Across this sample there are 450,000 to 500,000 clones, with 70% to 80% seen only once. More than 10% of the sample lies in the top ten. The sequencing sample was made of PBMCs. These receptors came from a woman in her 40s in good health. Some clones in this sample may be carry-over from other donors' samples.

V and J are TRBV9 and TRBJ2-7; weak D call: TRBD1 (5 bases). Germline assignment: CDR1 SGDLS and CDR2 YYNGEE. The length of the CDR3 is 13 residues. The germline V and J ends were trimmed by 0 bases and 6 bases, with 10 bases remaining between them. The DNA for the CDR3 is TGTGCCAGCAGCGTAGAGGCTGGGGCCGAGCAGTACTTC. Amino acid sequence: CASSVEAGAEQYF.

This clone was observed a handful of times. CDR3 bases: TGCGCCGGAAAGGGGAGGGCCACTGAAGCTTTCTTT. This sequence encodes CAGKGRATEAFF. The rearrangement uses TRBV10-1 and TRBJ1-1, with a possible D match to TRBD1 (5 bases). V lost 11 bases and J lost 4, with 14 bases in between. The CDR3 sequence is 12 residues long. CDR1 and CDR2 (germline): WNHNN, SYGVQD (reference sequence).

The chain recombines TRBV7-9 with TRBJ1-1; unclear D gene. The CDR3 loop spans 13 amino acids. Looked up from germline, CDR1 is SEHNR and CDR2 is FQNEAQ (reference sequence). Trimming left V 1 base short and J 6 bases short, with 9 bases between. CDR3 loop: CASSLDPEAEAFF. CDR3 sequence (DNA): TGTGCCAGCAGCTTAGATCCGGAGGCTGAAGCTTTCTTT.

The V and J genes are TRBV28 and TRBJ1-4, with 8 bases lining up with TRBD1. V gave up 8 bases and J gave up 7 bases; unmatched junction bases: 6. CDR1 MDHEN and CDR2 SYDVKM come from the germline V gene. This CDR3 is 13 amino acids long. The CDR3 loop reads CASVIQGGEKLFF. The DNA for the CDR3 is TGTGCCAGCGTAATACAGGGGGGTGAAAAACTGTTTTTT. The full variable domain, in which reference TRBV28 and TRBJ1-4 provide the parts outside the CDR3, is DVKVTQSSRYLVKRTGEKVFLECVQDMDHENMFWYRQDPGLGLRLIYFSYDVKMKEKGDIPEGYSVSREKKERFSLILESASTNQTSMYLCASVIQGGEKLFFGSGTQLSVL.

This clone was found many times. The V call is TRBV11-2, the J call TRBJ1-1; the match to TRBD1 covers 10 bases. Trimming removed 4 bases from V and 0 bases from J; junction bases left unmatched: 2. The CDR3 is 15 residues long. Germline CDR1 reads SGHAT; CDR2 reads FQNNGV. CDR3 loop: CASSSTGGMNTEAFF. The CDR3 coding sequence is TGTGCCAGCAGCTCGACAGGGGGCATGAACACTGAAGCTTTCTTT. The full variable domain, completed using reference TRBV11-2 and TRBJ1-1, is EAGVAQSPRYKIIEKRQSVAFWCNPISGHATLYWYQQILGQGPKLLIQFQNNGVVDDSQLPKDRFSAERLKGVDSTLKIQPAKLEDSAVYLCASSSTGGMNTEAFFGQGTRLTVV.

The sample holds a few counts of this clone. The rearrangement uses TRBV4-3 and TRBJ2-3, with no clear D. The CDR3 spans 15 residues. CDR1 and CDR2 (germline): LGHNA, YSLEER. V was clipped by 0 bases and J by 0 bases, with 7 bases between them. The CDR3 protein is CASSQEWASTDTQYF. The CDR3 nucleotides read TGCGCCAGCAGCCAAGAGTGGGCTAGCACAGATACGCAGTATTTT.

The CDR3 sequence: CASSPSRAAGTDTQYF. The CDR3 DNA reads TGTGCCAGCAGCCCTTCAAGGGCAGCCGGCACAGATACGCAGTATTTT. J is TRBJ2-3 and V is TRBV7-2; D ambiguous. The germline V and J ends were trimmed by 5 bases and 1 base, with 16 bases remaining between them. The CDR3 is 16 amino acids. Germline values: CDR1 SGHTA, CDR2 FQGNSA.

CDR3 loop: CASSPGTPSTYEQYF. The DNA for the CDR3 is TGTGCCAGCAGCCCCGGGACTCCCAGTACCTACGAGCAGTACTTC. The chain carries TRBV5-4 and TRBJ2-7; perhaps TRBD2 as D (6 bases). Germline-derived CDR1 and CDR2 are SGHNT and YYREEE (reference sequence). The CDR3 has 15 residues. With 4 bases removed from V and 2 bases from J, the gap between germline ends came to 16 bases.

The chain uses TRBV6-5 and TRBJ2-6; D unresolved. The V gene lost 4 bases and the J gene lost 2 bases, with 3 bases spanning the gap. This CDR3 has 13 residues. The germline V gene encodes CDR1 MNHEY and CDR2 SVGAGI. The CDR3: CASSSPGANVLTF. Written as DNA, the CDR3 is TGTGCCAGCAGTTCGCCTGGGGCCAACGTCCTGACTTTC.